A single sample is the source of the 32 T cell receptor beta chains below, sequenced in a study of T cell repertoires in cytomegalovirus infection. Their cognate antigens are unknown. Using its own MiXCR run on the reads, TCRdb lists one record per CDR3 protein. The repertoire holds 110,000 or so distinct CDR3 sequences, 30% seen once, with more than 35% in the top ten. The starting material was CD8+ T cells from cultured PBMCs, obtained from culture after CMV antigen stimulation. These receptors all come from a human donor in good health (CMV status not recorded). Some clones in this sample may be carry-over from other donors' samples.

This clonotype has a handful of counts. The chain uses TRBV4-3 and TRBJ2-2; D is unclear. This CDR3 has 15 residues. CDR1 and CDR2 (germline): LGHNA, YSLEER. V was cut by 1 base and J by 5 bases, with 11 bases left in between. For the CDR3, the DNA is TGCGCCAGCAGCCAAGGCAGCTTTGGGACCGGGGAGCTGTTTTTT. It is translated as CASSQGSFGTGELFF.

The V call is TRBV4-1, the J call TRBJ2-2; tentative D call: TRBD2 (5 bases). Per the germline V gene, CDR1 is MGHRA and CDR2 is YSYEKL. The CDR3 covers 16 residues. Between the trimmed V and J ends, which lost 1 base and 6 bases, there was a span of 15 bases. CDR3 sequence reads: CASSQGRPGVSGELFF. The CDR3 DNA reads as TGCGCCAGCAGCCAAGGCCGGCCCGGGGTCTCCGGGGAGCTGTTTTTT.

V and J are TRBV28 and TRBJ2-3; 7 bases align to TRBD2. The V segment lost 6 bases and the J segment 2 bases; nucleotides outside the gene matches: 14. Germline V gives CDR1 MDHEN, CDR2 SYDVKM. The length of the CDR3 is 17 residues. Here the CDR3 DNA reads TGTGCCAGCAGCCACACCGGGGGGAGCTACTACACAGATACGCAGTATTTT. It specifies CASSHTGGSYYTDTQYF.

The CDR3 region is CASSLLEGAGYEQYF. The CDR3 coding sequence is TGTGCCAGCAGCTTATTGGAGGGGGCGGGCTACGAGCAGTACTTC. The V gene is TRBV5-6, the J gene TRBJ2-7, with D possibly being TRBD1 (7 bases). The germline CDR1 and CDR2 sequences are SGHDT and YYEEEE. The CDR3 spans 15 residues. Trimming shortened V by 2 bases and J by 3 bases, and 15 bases separated the two germline ends.

The V gene is TRBV6-5, the J gene TRBJ1-1; D remains unclear. V shed 0 bases and J shed 9 bases, with 8 bases lying between them. The CDR3 spans 12 residues. CDR1 and CDR2 from the germline V gene are MNHEY and SVGAGI. The CDR3 nucleotides read TGTGCCAGCAGTTACTCTGGGGTGCAAGCTTTCTTT. As protein: CASSYSGVQAFF.

This clonotype was seen more than once but under ten times. J is TRBJ2-1 and V is TRBV7-2, with 8 bases fitting TRBD2. J gave up 2 bases and V 2 bases, and 2 bases lay outside the gene matches. The CDR3 contains 15 residues. CDR1 is SGHTA, CDR2 FQGNSA, per germline. The CDR3 nucleotides read TGTGCCAGCAGCTTAATCGGGGGGGCCTACAATGAGCAGTTCTTC. Translating it yields CASSLIGGAYNEQFF.

DNA of the CDR3: TGTGCCAGCAGCTTACGGACAGGAATAAGCTCTGGAAACACCATATATTTT. Translation gives CASSLRTGISSGNTIYF. The chain employs TRBV7-2 and TRBJ1-3; 7 bases align to TRBD1. The CDR3 is 17 residues long. Trimming took 2 bases from V and 0 from J; bases not matched to a gene: 7. The V gene's germline CDR1 is SGHTA and CDR2 FQGNSA.

This clonotype showed up just a few times. V gene TRBV9 combines with J gene TRBJ2-7, with unresolved D. CDR1 and CDR2 from the germline V gene are SGDLS and YYNGEE. CDR3 length: 13 amino acids. V was clipped by 0 bases and J by 4 bases, with 8 bases between them. The CDR3 reads CASSVVPEYEQYF. As DNA, the CDR3 is TGTGCCAGCAGCGTAGTCCCCGAATACGAGCAGTACTTC.

The chain carries TRBV6-5 and TRBJ1-1; D unresolved. V was clipped by 6 bases and J by 6 bases, with 20 bases between them. The CDR3 extends over 15 amino acids. The germline gives CDR1 MNHEY, CDR2 SVGAGI. The CDR3 DNA is TGTGCCAGCAGAGACGACCCTGGGGTTGGTGCTGAAGCTTTCTTT. Protein sequence: CASRDDPGVGAEAFF.

The table lists this clonotype with a few counts. The chain uses TRBV7-9 and TRBJ1-2, with D tentatively TRBD1 (5 bases). CDR3 length: 14 residues. Germline CDR1 and CDR2: SEHNR and FQNEAQ (reference sequence). Trimming shortened V by 5 bases and J by 2 bases, and 12 bases separated the two germline ends. CDR3 nucleotides: TGTGCCAGCAGCAGCCCGGGGGACAACTATGGCTACACCTTC. It yields the protein CASSSPGDNYGYTF.

There are many counts of this clonotype. The chain has TRBV6-1 and TRBJ1-5; the match to TRBD1 covers 7 bases. Looked up from germline, CDR1 is MNHNS and CDR2 is SASEGT. This CDR3 is built from 15 residues. V gave up 5 bases and J gave up 0 bases; unmatched junction bases: 4. The CDR3 here is CASSSRTGSNQPQHF. The CDR3 DNA reads TGTGCCAGCAGTTCGCGGACAGGTAGCAATCAGCCCCAGCATTTT.

This clonotype appeared a few times. V gene TRBV12-3 or TRBV12-4 combines with J gene TRBJ1-1; no clear D gene. V gave up 2 bases and J gave up 0 bases, with 7 bases separating them. The CDR3 covers 14 residues. As DNA, the CDR3 is TGTGCCAGCAGTTTAATTGGGATGAACACTGAAGCTTTCTTT. It yields the protein CASSLIGMNTEAFF.

This clonotype was detected a few times. The V call is TRBV7-6, the J call TRBJ2-1, with TRBD2 as a possible D gene (6 bases). The ends were cut back, 6 bases at V and 8 bases at J, with 14 bases in the middle. Germline V gene data show CDR1 as SGHVS and CDR2 as FNYEAQ. CDR3 length equals 13 residues. CDR3 bases: TGTGCCAGCAGATCCGCTGGAGGGGATGAGCAGTTCTTC. It codes for CASRSAGGDEQFF.

Only a few counts were recorded for this clonotype. The genes are TRBV4-3 and TRBJ1-5; unclear D gene. The V and J ends lost 0 bases and 2 bases respectively, with 8 bases between them. The CDR3 contains 15 residues. CDR1 and CDR2 from the germline V gene are LGHNA and YSLEER. The CDR3 coding sequence is TGCGCCAGCAGCCAAGAGAAAGCTGGCAATCAGCCCCAGCATTTT. Translation: CASSQEKAGNQPQHF.

There are a few counts of this clonotype. The chain links TRBV12-3 or TRBV12-4 to TRBJ2-4; TRBD1 might be the D (6 bases). Trimming left V 6 bases short and J 7 bases short, with 13 bases between. The CDR3 loop spans 13 amino acids. CDR3 nucleotides: TGTGCCAGCAGCTCGCGGCAGGGGAACATTCAGTACTTC. Translating it yields CASSSRQGNIQYF.

The rearrangement uses TRBV28 and TRBJ2-7, with TRBD1 matching 9 bases. Germline V lookup: CDR1 MDHEN, CDR2 SYDVKM. The CDR3 length is 15 residues. The ends lost 3 bases at V and 3 bases at J; junction bases unmatched: 6. This chain's CDR3 is CASSFPPTGGYEQYF. As DNA, the CDR3 is TGTGCCAGCAGTTTCCCGCCGACAGGGGGCTACGAGCAGTACTTC.

The chain has TRBV27 and TRBJ2-2; 10 positions agree with TRBD1. Germline CDR1 is MNHEY and CDR2 is SMNVEV (reference sequence). This CDR3 is 15 amino acids long. Trimming cost V 9 bases and J 3 bases; bases outside gene matches: 7. The CDR3 protein is CASGPGQGYTGELFF. As DNA, the CDR3 is TGTGCCAGTGGTCCGGGACAGGGGTACACCGGGGAGCTGTTTTTT.

This clonotype has more than one count but fewer than ten. This sequence joins TRBV6-1 and TRBJ2-5, with D possibly called TRBD1 or TRBD2 (7 bases each). Deletions cut 5 bases from V and 2 bases from J, with 21 bases between. Germline-derived CDR1 and CDR2 are MNHNS and SASEGT. This CDR3 spans 17 amino acids. This CDR3 reads CASSSTYGQGGQETQYF. The DNA of the CDR3 is TGTGCCAGCAGTTCAACCTACGGTCAGGGGGGGCAAGAGACCCAGTACTTC.

This clonotype occurred many times. CDR3 amino acids: CASSLRGRQGGQPQHF. The CDR3 DNA reads TGTGCCAGCAGCTTACGGGGTCGACAGGGAGGTCAGCCCCAGCATTTT. V usage is TRBV7-2 and J usage is TRBJ1-5, with 7 bases matching TRBD1. The germline V gene encodes CDR1 SGHTA and CDR2 FQGNSA. This CDR3 is built from 16 residues. Losses at the gene ends were 2 bases for V and 6 bases for J; bases not matched to a gene: 10.

This chain connects TRBV6-6 to TRBJ2-7; D uncertain. Between the trimmed V and J ends, which lost 5 bases and 0 bases, there was a span of 8 bases. Germline loops: CDR1 MNHNY, CDR2 SVGAGI (reference sequence). This CDR3 is 13 amino acids long. This chain's CDR3 is CASSGWGSYEQYF. For the CDR3, the DNA is TGTGCCAGCAGTGGTTGGGGCTCCTACGAGCAGTACTTC.

This clonotype has a single count. V and J are TRBV6-6 and TRBJ2-3; 8 positions agree with TRBD1. The CDR3 length is 14 residues. V lost 10 bases and J lost 3; bases outside the gene matches: 9. Germline loops: CDR1 MNHNY, CDR2 SVGAGI (reference sequence). For the CDR3, the DNA is TGTGCCATCGGAGCGGACAGGGTGACAGATACGCAGTATTTT. It is translated as CAIGADRVTDTQYF.

The chain is built from TRBV5-6 and TRBJ2-7; D gene unclear. Germline V gene sequence: CDR1 SGHDT, CDR2 YYEEEE. Trimming removed 3 bases from V and 3 bases from J, with 10 bases in between. The CDR3 is 13 residues long. CDR3 in amino acids: CASSSTPGYEQYF. CDR3 coding DNA: TGTGCCAGCAGCTCGACTCCGGGCTACGAGCAGTACTTC.

The chain joins TRBV4-1 to TRBJ2-7; no reliable D call. Germline CDR1 reads MGHRA; CDR2 reads YSYEKL. V was cut by 0 bases and J by 7 bases, with 10 bases left in between. CDR3 length: 13 amino acids. CDR3 DNA sequence: TGCGCCAGCAGCCAAGAAAAACTTTTAGAGCAGTACTTC. Its translation: CASSQEKLLEQYF.

The V and J genes are TRBV7-9 and TRBJ1-2; D gene ambiguous. Germline loops: CDR1 SEHNR, CDR2 FQNEAQ (reference sequence). The CDR3 sequence is 13 residues long. V lost 6 bases to trimming and J lost 4 bases, with 12 bases between them. Here the CDR3 reads CASRAEGIYGYTF. The CDR3 DNA follows: TGTGCCAGCAGGGCGGAAGGGATCTATGGCTACACCTTC. Complete variable domain (other parts from reference TRBV7-9 and TRBJ1-2): DTGVSQNPRHKITKRGQNVTFRCDPISEHNRLYWYRQTLGQGPEFLTYFQNEAQLEKSRLLSDRFSAERPKGSFSTLEIQRTEQGDSAMYLCASRAEGIYGYTFGSGTRLTVV.

There are many counts of this clonotype. This chain uses TRBV6-5 with TRBJ2-7; D perhaps matches TRBD2 (5 bases). The CDR3 length is 16 residues. CDR1 and CDR2 from the germline V gene are MNHEY and SVGAGI. Trimming cost V 5 bases and J 5 bases, with 22 bases left between them. In DNA, the CDR3 is TGTGCCAGCAGTGTAAACGACGGAGTCCAGGAGGACGAGCAGTACTTC. This codes for CASSVNDGVQEDEQYF.

This clonotype was picked up a small number of times. The chain employs TRBV6-4 and TRBJ2-1; TRBD1 matches 9 bases. Germline CDR1 reads MRHNA; CDR2 reads SNTAGT. CDR3 size: 16 residues. V lost 0 bases to trimming and J lost 3 bases; unmatched junction nucleotides: 3. The CDR3 DNA is TGTGCCAGCAGTGACTCGTGGACAGGGGACTACAATGAGCAGTTCTTC. Amino acids: CASSDSWTGDYNEQFF.

The V and J genes are TRBV20-1 and TRBJ1-6; a possible D gene is TRBD1 (5 bases). Germline V CDR1 and CDR2: DFQATT, SNEGSKA (reference sequence). This CDR3 region has 14 residues. The germline V and J ends were trimmed by 5 bases and 12 bases, with 20 bases remaining between them. CDR3 region: CSASSFGGGEPLHF. The DNA for the CDR3 is TGCAGTGCTTCTTCGTTCGGGGGGGGTGAACCCCTCCACTTT.

The chain couples TRBV28 to TRBJ2-4; 7 nucleotides line up with TRBD1. The germline CDR1 and CDR2 sequences are MDHEN and SYDVKM. Losses at the gene ends were 8 bases for V and 8 bases for J; bases not matched to a gene: 12. The CDR3 contains 14 residues. CDR3 coding DNA: TGTGCCAGCTCCCGCTTACAGGGGATCTACATTCAGTACTTC. This translates into CASSRLQGIYIQYF.

The chain recombines TRBV2 with TRBJ2-1, with 9 bases that match TRBD1. Germline loops: CDR1 SNHLY, CDR2 FYNNEI. The CDR3 runs to 15 residues. J gave up 3 bases and V 7 bases, and 7 bases lay outside the gene matches. The CDR3 here is CASKAGTGRYNEQFF. The DNA for the CDR3 is TGTGCCAGCAAGGCGGGGACAGGGCGCTACAATGAGCAGTTCTTC.

This clonotype was seen more than once but under ten times. V is TRBV27 and J is TRBJ2-7; D may match TRBD1 or TRBD2 (5 bases each). The CDR3 has 18 amino acids. The germline CDR1 and CDR2 sequences are MNHEY and SMNVEV (reference sequence). The germline V and J ends were trimmed by 5 bases and 2 bases, with 25 bases remaining between them. DNA of the CDR3: TGTGCCAGCAGTGCACTGAGGCTGATCGGGACGGACACCTACGAGCAGTACTTC. It translates to CASSALRLIGTDTYEQYF.

This clonotype was detected only a few times. The V gene is TRBV7-6, the J gene TRBJ1-5, with TRBD1 identical over 7 bases. The J segment lost 0 bases and the V segment lost 2 bases, leaving 22 bases of the junction unmatched. The CDR3 covers 22 residues. The V gene's germline CDR1 is SGHVS and CDR2 FNYEAQ. The CDR3 region is CASSLFLGPTTGKDYSNQPQHF. The CDR3 bases are TGTGCCAGCAGCTTATTTCTCGGGCCAACGACAGGGAAGGACTATAGCAATCAGCCCCAGCATTTT.

This clonotype occurred many times. The genes are TRBV7-2 and TRBJ2-3; 12 bases are shared with TRBD2. The CDR3 is 17 residues long. V was pared by 3 bases and J by 2 bases, with 6 bases of the junction left unmatched. CDR1 is SGHTA, CDR2 FQGNSA, per germline. In DNA form, the CDR3 reads TGTGCCAGCAGCTTGCGCCTAGCGGGGGGGCCCACAGATACGCAGTATTTT. This codes for CASSLRLAGGPTDTQYF.